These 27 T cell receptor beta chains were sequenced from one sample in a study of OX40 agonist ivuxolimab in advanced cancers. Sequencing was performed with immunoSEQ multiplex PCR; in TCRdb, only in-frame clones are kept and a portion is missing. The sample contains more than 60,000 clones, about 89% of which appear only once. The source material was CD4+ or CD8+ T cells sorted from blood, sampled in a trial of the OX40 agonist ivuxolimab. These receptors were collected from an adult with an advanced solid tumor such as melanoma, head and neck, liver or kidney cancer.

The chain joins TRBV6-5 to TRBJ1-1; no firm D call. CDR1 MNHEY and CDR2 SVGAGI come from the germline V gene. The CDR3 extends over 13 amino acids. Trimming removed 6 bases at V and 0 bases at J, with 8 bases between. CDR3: CASRQDMNTEAFF. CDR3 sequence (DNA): TGTGCCAGCAGACAAGATATGAACACTGAAGCTTTCTTT.

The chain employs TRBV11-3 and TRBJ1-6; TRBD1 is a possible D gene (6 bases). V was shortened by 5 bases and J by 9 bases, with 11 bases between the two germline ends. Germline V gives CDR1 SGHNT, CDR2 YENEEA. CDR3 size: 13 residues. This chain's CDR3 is CASSVDRFSPLHF. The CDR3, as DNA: TGTGCCAGCAGCGTCGACAGGTTTTCACCCCTCCACTTT. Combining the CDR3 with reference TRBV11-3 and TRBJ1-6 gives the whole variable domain EAGVVQSPRYKIIEKKQPVAFWCNPISGHNTLYWYLQNLGQGPELLIRYENEEAVDDSQLPKDRFSAERLKGVDSTLKIQPAELGDSAVYLCASSVDRFSPLHFGNGTRLTVT.

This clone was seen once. Here the CDR3 reads CASSTDTSSYNSPLHF. CDR3 in DNA: TGTGCCAGCAGCACGGACACGAGCTCCTATAATTCACCCCTCCACTTT. The V gene is TRBV9, the J gene TRBJ1-6, with D perhaps matching TRBD1 (5 bases). There are 16 residues in the CDR3. Germline CDR1 and CDR2: SGDLS and YYNGEE. V dropped 4 bases and J dropped 0 bases, with 11 bases sitting between them. Based on the CDR3 plus reference TRBV9 and TRBJ1-6, the full variable domain is DSGVTQTPKHLITATGQRVTLRCSPRSGDLSVYWYQQSLDQGLQFLIQYYNGEERAKGNILERFSAQQFPDLHSELNLSSLELGDSALYFCASSTDTSSYNSPLHFGNGTRLTVT.

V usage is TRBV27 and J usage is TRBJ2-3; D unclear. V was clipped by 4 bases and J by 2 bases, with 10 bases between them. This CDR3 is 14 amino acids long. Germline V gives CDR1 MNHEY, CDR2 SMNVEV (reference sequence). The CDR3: CASSYRVHTDTQYF. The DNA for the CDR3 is TGTGCCAGCAGTTACCGGGTACACACAGATACGCAGTATTTT.

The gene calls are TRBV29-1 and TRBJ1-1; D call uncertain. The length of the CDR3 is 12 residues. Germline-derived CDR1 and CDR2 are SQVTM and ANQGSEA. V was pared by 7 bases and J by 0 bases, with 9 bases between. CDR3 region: CSGHHMNTEAFF. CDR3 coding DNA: TGCAGCGGACACCACATGAACACTGAAGCTTTCTTT.

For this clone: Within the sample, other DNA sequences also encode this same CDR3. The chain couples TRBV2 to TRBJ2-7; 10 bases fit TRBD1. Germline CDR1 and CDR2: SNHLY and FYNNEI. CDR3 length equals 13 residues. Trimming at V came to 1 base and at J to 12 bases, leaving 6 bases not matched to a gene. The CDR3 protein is CASSEVGTGDMYF. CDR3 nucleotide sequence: TGTGCCAGCAGTGAAGTTGGGACAGGGGATATGTACTTC.

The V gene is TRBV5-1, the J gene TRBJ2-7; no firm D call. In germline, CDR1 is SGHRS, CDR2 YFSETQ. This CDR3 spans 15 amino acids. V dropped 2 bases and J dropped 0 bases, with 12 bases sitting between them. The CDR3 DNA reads TGCGCCAGCAGCTTCGCCCCCGAGAGCTCCTACGAGCAGTACTTC. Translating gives CASSFAPESSYEQYF.

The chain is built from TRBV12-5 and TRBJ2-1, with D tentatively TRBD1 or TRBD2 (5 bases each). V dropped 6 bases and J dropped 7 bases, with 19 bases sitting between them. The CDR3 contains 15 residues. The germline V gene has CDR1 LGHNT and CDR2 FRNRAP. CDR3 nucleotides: TGTGCTAGTGGGGTCGGGGCCCAACTACGGAATGAGCAGTTCTTC. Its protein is CASGVGAQLRNEQFF.

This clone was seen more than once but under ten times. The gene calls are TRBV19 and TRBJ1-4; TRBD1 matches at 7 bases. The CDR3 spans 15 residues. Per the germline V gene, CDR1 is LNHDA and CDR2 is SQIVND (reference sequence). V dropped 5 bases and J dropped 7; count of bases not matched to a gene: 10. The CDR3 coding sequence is TGTGCCAGTAGTCCCGACAGGACAGGCGCTGAAAAACTGTTTTTT. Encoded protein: CASSPDRTGAEKLFF. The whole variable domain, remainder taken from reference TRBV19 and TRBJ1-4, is DGGITQSPKYLFRKEGQNVTLSCEQNLNHDAMYWYRQDPGQGLRLIYYSQIVNDFQKGDIAEGYSVSREKKESFPLTVTSAQKNPTAFYLCASSPDRTGAEKLFFGSGTQLSVL.

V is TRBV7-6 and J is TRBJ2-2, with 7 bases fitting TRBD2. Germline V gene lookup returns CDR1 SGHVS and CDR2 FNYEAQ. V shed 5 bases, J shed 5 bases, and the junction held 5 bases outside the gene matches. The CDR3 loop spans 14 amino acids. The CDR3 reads CASSPHGGTGELFF. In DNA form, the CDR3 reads TGTGCCAGCAGCCCCCACGGGGGGACCGGGGAGCTGTTTTTT.

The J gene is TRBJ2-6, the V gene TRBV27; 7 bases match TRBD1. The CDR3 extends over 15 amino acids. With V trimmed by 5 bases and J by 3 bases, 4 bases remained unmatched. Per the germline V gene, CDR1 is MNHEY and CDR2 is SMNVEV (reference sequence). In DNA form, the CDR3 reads TGTGCCAGCAGTACCCACAGGGGTGGGGCCAACGTCCTGACTTTC. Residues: CASSTHRGGANVLTF.

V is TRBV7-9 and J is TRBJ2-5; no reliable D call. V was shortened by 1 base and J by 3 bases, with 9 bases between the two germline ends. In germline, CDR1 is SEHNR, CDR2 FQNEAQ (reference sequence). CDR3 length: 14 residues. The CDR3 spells CASSLVPREETQYF. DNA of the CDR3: TGTGCCAGCAGCTTAGTCCCCCGCGAAGAGACCCAGTACTTC.

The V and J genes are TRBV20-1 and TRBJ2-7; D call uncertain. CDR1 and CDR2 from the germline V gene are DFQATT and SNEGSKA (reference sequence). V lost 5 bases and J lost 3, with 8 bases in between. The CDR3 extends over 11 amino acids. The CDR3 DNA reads TGCAGTGCTCTACTCGGCTACGAGCAGTACTTC. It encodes CSALLGYEQYF.

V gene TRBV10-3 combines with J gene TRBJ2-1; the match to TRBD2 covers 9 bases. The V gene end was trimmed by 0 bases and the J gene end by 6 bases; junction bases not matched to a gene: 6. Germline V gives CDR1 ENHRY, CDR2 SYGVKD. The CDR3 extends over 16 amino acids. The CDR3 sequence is CAISESPSGAGNEQFF. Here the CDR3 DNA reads TGTGCCATCAGTGAGTCACCTAGCGGGGCAGGCAATGAGCAGTTCTTC.

The CDR3 loop is CASSLYGNNEQFF. The CDR3 DNA is TGTGCCAGCAGCTTATATGGAAACAATGAGCAGTTCTTC. J is TRBJ2-1 and V is TRBV7-3, with D hard to call. From germline, CDR1 is SGHTA and CDR2 FQGTGA. V was cut by 2 bases and J by 5 bases, with 7 bases left in between. The CDR3 contains 13 residues. The full variable domain, with the rest looked up from reference TRBV7-3 and TRBJ2-1, is GAGVSQTPSNKVTEKGKYVELRCDPISGHTALYWYRQSLGQGPEFLIYFQGTGAADDSGLPNDRFFAVRPEGSVSTLKIQRTERGDSAVYLCASSLYGNNEQFFGPGTRLTVL.

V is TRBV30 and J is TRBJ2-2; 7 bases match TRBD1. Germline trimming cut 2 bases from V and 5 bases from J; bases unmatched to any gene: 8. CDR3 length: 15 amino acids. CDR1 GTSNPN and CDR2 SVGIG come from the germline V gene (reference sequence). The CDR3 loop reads CAWSRGQATTGELFF. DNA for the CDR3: TGTGCCTGGAGTCGCGGACAGGCGACGACCGGGGAGCTGTTTTTT.

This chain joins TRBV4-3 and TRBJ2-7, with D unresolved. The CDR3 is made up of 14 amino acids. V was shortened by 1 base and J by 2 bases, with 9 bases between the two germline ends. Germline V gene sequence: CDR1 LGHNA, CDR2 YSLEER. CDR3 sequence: CASSQGQGTYEQYF. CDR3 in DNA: TGCGCCAGCAGCCAAGGGCAAGGAACCTACGAGCAGTACTTC.

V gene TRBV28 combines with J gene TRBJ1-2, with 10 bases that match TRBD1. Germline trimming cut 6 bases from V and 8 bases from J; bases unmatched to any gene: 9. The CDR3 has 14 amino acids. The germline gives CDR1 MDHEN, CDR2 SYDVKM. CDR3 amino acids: CASSRRQGAGGYTF. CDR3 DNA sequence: TGTGCCAGCAGCCGCAGACAGGGGGCGGGGGGCTACACCTTC.

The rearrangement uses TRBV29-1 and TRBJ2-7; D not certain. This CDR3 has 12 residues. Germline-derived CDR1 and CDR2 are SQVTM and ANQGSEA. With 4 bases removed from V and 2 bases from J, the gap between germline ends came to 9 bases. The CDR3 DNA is TGCAGCGTTGGTCCGGCAACCTACGAGCAGTACTTC. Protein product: CSVGPATYEQYF.

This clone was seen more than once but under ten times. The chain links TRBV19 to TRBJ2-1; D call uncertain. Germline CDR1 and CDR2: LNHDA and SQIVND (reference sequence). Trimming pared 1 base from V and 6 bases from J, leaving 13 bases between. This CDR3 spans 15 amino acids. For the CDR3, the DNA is TGTGCCAGTAGTATAGCAGCGATAGTGGGCAATGAGCAGTTCTTC. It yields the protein CASSIAAIVGNEQFF.

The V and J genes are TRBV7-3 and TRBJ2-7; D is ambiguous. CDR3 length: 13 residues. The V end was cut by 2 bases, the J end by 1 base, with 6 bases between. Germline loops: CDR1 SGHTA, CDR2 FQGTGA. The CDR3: CASSLGISYEQYF. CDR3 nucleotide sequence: TGTGCCAGCAGCTTAGGGATATCCTACGAGCAGTACTTC.

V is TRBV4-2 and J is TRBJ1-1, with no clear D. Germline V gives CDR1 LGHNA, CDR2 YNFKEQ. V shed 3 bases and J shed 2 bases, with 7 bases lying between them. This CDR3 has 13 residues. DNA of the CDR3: TGTGCCAGCAGCCATGCAAGAAACACTGAAGCTTTCTTT. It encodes CASSHARNTEAFF.

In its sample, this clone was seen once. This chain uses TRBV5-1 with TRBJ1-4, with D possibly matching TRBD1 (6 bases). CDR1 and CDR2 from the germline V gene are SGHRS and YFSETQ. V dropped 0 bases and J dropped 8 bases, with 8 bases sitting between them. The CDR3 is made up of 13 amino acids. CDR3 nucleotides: TGCGCCAGCAGCTTGGAAGGGGGAGAAAAACTGTTTTTT. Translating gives CASSLEGGEKLFF.

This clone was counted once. The CDR3 coding sequence is TGTGCCAGCAGCTTGGGAGGGGCCACAGATACGCAGTATTTT. This translates into CASSLGGATDTQYF. This chain joins TRBV5-4 and TRBJ2-3; D may correspond to TRBD1 or TRBD2 (5 bases each). The CDR3 is made up of 14 amino acids. V lost 0 bases and J lost 2, with 7 bases in between. Germline CDR1 SGHNT, CDR2 YYREEE (reference sequence). Filled out from reference TRBV5-4 and TRBJ2-3, the complete variable domain reads ETGVTQSPTHLIKTRGQQVTLRCSSQSGHNTVSWYQQALGQGPQFIFQYYREEENGRGNFPPRFSGLQFPNYSSELNVNALELDDSALYLCASSLGGATDTQYFGPGTRLTVL.

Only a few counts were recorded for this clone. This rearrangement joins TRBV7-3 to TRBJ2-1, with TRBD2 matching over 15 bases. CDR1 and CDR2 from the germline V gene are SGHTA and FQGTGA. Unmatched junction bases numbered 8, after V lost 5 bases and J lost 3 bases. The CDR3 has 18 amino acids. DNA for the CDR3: TGTGCCAGCAGCAGCATCGGGACTAGCGGGGGGCTCTACAATGAGCAGTTCTTC. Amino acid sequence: CASSSIGTSGGLYNEQFF.

CDR3 in DNA: TGTGCCAGTAGTAGCGGACAAACAACTAATGAAAAACTGTTTTTT. Encoded protein: CASSSGQTTNEKLFF. The rearrangement uses TRBV19 and TRBJ1-4; D might be TRBD1 (5 bases). Trimming removed 4 bases at V and 0 bases at J, with 9 bases between. Germline-derived CDR1 and CDR2 are LNHDA and SQIVND (reference sequence). The CDR3 runs to 15 residues.

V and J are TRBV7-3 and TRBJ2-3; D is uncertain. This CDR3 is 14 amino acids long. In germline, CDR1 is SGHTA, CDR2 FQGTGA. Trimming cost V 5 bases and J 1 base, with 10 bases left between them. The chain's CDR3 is CASSPGLRTDTQYF. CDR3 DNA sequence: TGTGCCAGCAGCCCCGGCCTTCGCACAGATACGCAGTATTTT. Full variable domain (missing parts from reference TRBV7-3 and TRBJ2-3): GAGVSQTPSNKVTEKGKYVELRCDPISGHTALYWYRQSLGQGPEFLIYFQGTGAADDSGLPNDRFFAVRPEGSVSTLKIQRTERGDSAVYLCASSPGLRTDTQYFGPGTRLTVL.